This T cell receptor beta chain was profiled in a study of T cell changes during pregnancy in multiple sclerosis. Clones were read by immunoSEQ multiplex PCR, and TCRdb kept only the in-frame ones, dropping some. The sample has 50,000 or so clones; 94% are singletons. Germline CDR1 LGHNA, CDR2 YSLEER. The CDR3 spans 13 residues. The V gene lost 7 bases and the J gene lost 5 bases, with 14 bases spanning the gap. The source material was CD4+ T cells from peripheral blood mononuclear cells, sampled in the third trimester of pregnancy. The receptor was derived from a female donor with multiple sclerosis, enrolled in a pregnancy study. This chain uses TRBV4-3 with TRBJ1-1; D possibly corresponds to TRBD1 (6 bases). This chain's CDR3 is CASTQTGTTEAFF. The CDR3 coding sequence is TGCGCCAGCACCCAGACCGGGACAACTGAAGCTTTCTTT.